This TCR beta chain was observed in a study of cytomegalovirus exposure and HLA in healthy donors. This clone was seen a few times. Germline CDR1 is GTSNPN and CDR2 is SVGIG (reference sequence). Trimming shortened V by 0 bases and J by 9 bases, and 11 bases separated the two germline ends. This CDR3 has 12 residues. The primer mix had 60 Vbeta and 13 Jbeta primers. Method: immunoSEQ multiplex PCR; TCRdb's copy keeps in-frame clones and lacks some. The repertoire includes over 130,000 clones, around 65% of them detected once, and approximately 1.7% sits in the top ten. The source is a male donor in good health and CMV-seronegative. The gene calls are TRBV30 and TRBJ1-2; D is unclear. Sequencing was done on a sample of PBMCs. In nucleotides, the CDR3 is TGTGCCTGGAGTGTATCCCTAACCAGCTACACCTTC. It translates to CAWSVSLTSYTF.